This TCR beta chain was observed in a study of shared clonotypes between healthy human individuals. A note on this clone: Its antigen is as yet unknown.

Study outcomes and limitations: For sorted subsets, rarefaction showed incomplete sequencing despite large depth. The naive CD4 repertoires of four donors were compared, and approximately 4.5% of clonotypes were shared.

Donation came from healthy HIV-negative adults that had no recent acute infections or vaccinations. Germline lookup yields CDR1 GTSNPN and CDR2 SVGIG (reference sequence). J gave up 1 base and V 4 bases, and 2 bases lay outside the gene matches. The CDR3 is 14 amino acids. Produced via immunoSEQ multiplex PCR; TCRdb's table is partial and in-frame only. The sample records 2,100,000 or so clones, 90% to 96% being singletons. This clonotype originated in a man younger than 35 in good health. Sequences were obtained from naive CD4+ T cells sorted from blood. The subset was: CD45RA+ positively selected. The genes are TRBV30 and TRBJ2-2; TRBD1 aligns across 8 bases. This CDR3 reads CAWNRGLNTGELFF. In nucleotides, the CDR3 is TGTGCCTGGAACAGGGGGTTGAACACCGGGGAGCTGTTTTTT.